The 13 T cell receptor beta chains below come from one sample, sequenced in a study of tumor-infiltrating lymphocytes in glioblastoma multiforme. Multiple V-beta primers and a C-beta primer amplified TCRB from RNA. TCRdb redid the calling of the multiplex PCR reads with MiXCR, one entry per CDR3 protein. The repertoire holds tens of thousands of distinct CDR3 sequences, with roughly three fifths as singletons. Sequences were obtained from brain tumor tissue. Receptors originate from a male donor with glioblastoma.

This clonotype has just a few counts. The CDR3 does not close with the conserved phenylalanine or tryptophan, likely indicating a read error. This chain links TRBV4-1 with TRBJ2-2; weak D call: TRBD2 (6 bases). Germline V CDR1 and CDR2: MGHRA, YSYEKL. CDR3 length: 14 residues. CDR3 in amino acids: CASSQDSGSGELFL. Written as DNA, the CDR3 is TGCGCCAGTAGCCAAGATAGCGGAAGCGGGGAGCTGTTTCTT.

This clonotype has only one observation. The junction differs from germline at one of its ends, possibly a read error. CDR3 in amino acids: CASMAAGINYGFTF. In nucleotides, the CDR3 is TGTGCCAGCATGGCGGCAGGGATCAACTATGGCTTCACCTTC. The V call is TRBV12-3 or TRBV12-4, the J call TRBJ1-2; D perhaps matches TRBD1 (5 bases). This CDR3 is built from 14 residues.

Of note for this clonotype: The germline gene is not matched at one end of the junction; a read error may be the cause. CDR3 in amino acids: CASSLDTGNDQFF. The CDR3 DNA follows: TGTGCCAGCAGCTTAGATACGGGTAATGATCAGTTCTTC. The rearrangement uses TRBV11-2 and TRBJ2-1; unclear D gene. The CDR3 length is 13 residues. Germline V gene lookup returns CDR1 SGHAT and CDR2 FQNNGV. The full variable domain, in which reference TRBV11-2 and TRBJ2-1 provide the parts outside the CDR3, is EAGVAQSPRYKIIEKRQSVAFWCNPISGHATLYWYQQILGQGPKLLIQFQNNGVVDDSQLPKDRFSAERLKGVDSTLKIQPAKLEDSAVYLCASSLDTGNDQFFGPGTRLTVL.

This clonotype was seen many times. This chain uses TRBV10-1 with TRBJ2-1; D not certain. The CDR3 totals 13 residues. Trimming cost V 0 bases and J 4 bases, with 4 bases left between them. Germline CDR1 and CDR2: WNHNN and SYGVQD (reference sequence). CDR3 in amino acids: CASSESLYNEQFF. The CDR3 coding sequence is TGCGCCAGCAGTGAGTCTCTGTACAATGAGCAGTTCTTC.

The table lists this clonotype with many counts. This chain links TRBV10-3 with TRBJ2-1; 10 bases are a match to TRBD2. The trim removed 7 bases at V and 6 bases at J, leaving 6 bases unmatched. This CDR3 has 14 residues. The germline V gene has CDR1 ENHRY and CDR2 SYGVKD. The CDR3, as DNA: TGTGCCATCACCCCGGGACTAGCGAGCAATGAGCAGTTCTTC. It yields the protein CAITPGLASNEQFF.

As to this clonotype: At one boundary the junction diverges from the germline segment, which might be a read error. The chain employs TRBV20-1 and TRBJ1-3; the D gene is possibly TRBD1 (5 bases). Germline V CDR1 and CDR2: DFQATT, SNEGSKA (reference sequence). This CDR3 comprises 14 residues. CDR3 protein: CSAREGGLGNIIYF. CDR3 sequence (DNA): TGCAGTGCTAGAGAGGGGGGTTTAGGAAACATCATATATTTT.

V is TRBV5-6 and J is TRBJ1-1, with no clear D. This CDR3 comprises 14 residues. Germline V gives CDR1 SGHDT, CDR2 YYEEEE. Trimming took 0 bases from V and 0 from J, leaving 6 bases between them. The CDR3 coding sequence is TGTGCCAGCAGCTTGGGTCCAGTGAACACTGAAGCTTTCTTT. Its translation is CASSLGPVNTEAFF.

This chain links TRBV20-1 with TRBJ2-4; 7 nucleotides align to TRBD1. Trimming at V came to 2 bases and at J to 11 bases, leaving 27 bases not matched to a gene. The CDR3 length is 19 residues. Germline V gene lookup returns CDR1 DFQATT and CDR2 SNEGSKA (reference sequence). CDR3 amino acids: CSARIAGRYDRDEMNVQYF. CDR3 in DNA: TGCAGTGCTAGAATAGCAGGGCGATATGACAGGGACGAGATGAACGTTCAGTACTTC.

This clonotype was seen repeatedly, ten times or more. CDR3 loop: CASTQREGGEQYF. Written as DNA, the CDR3 is TGCGCCAGCACTCAGCGGGAGGGTGGCGAGCAGTACTTC. The V call is TRBV10-2, the J call TRBJ2-7; 10 positions match TRBD2. The J segment lost 6 bases and the V segment lost 7 bases, leaving 6 bases of the junction unmatched. The CDR3 covers 13 residues. The germline V gene has CDR1 WSHSY and CDR2 SAAADI.

As to this clonotype: A read error may be the cause here, since a much bigger clone is one base away. The conserved closing phenylalanine or tryptophan is absent in this CDR3, likely reflecting a read error. The chain is built from TRBV28 and TRBJ1-3; D remains ambiguous. The CDR3 consists of 16 residues. Trimming removed 3 bases at V and 1 base at J, with 13 bases between. Germline V lookup: CDR1 MDHEN, CDR2 SYDVKM. CDR3 residues: CASSFGGSESGNTIYS. CDR3 coding DNA: TGTGCCAGCAGTTTTGGAGGGAGTGAATCTGGAAACACCATATATTCT.

The V and J genes are TRBV6-2 or TRBV6-3 and TRBJ2-2; D is undetermined. The CDR3 spans 14 residues. Germline lookup yields CDR1 MNHEY and CDR2 SVGEGT. Trimming removed 0 bases at V and 3 bases at J, with 5 bases between. CDR3 sequence: CASSYSFDTGELFF. CDR3 coding DNA: TGTGCCAGCAGTTACTCGTTCGACACCGGGGAGCTGTTTTTT.

This clonotype has a count of ten or more. The V gene is TRBV6-2 or TRBV6-3, the J gene TRBJ2-7; 10 nucleotides align to TRBD1. J gave up 3 bases and V 4 bases, and 9 bases lay outside the gene matches. The CDR3 totals 16 residues. Germline V gives CDR1 MNHEY, CDR2 SVGEGT. Here the CDR3 DNA reads TGTGCCAGCAGTTTCGACCGAGGACAGGGGGGCTACGAGCAGTACTTC. It specifies CASSFDRGQGGYEQYF.

This clonotype appeared many times. The chain combines TRBV6-5 with TRBJ2-2, with 12 nucleotides matching TRBD2. CDR3 size: 18 residues. Germline V gene data show CDR1 as MNHEY and CDR2 as SVGAGI. With V trimmed by 0 bases and J by 3 bases, 5 bases remained unmatched. This CDR3 reads CASSYSLAGGPDTGELFF. The CDR3 DNA follows: TGTGCCAGCAGTTACTCTCTAGCGGGAGGGCCGGACACCGGGGAGCTGTTTTTT.